This TCR beta chain was documented in a study of blood T cell repertoires in COVID-19. Study overall: Samples came from the United States, Italy and Spain, spanning acute and convalescent COVID-19. PBMCs, B-cell-depleted T cells, or T cells provided the cDNA or gDNA that made up the material.

Germline CDR1 and CDR2: KGHDR and SFDVKD. With 4 bases removed from V and 0 bases from J, the gap between germline ends came to 15 bases. The CDR3 covers 17 residues. Source study methods: Reference gene primer amplification gave estimated nucleated cell counts. Measured with immunoSEQ multiplex PCR; TCRdb has only the in-frame clones, and not every one. That table supplies the V and J calls and clone size; D and trimming were determined from the DNA. The sample lists 180,000 or so clones, approximately 85% seen once, with 1.2% in the top ten. The chain uses TRBV24-1 and TRBJ1-5, with D possibly matching TRBD1 (6 bases). The sequence was obtained from a man in his sixties who had recovered from COVID-19. The material sequenced was peripheral blood. CDR3 sequence reads: CATSDRGALNSNQPQHF. CDR3 sequence (DNA): TGTGCCACCAGTGACAGGGGCGCCCTCAATAGCAATCAGCCCCAGCATTTT.